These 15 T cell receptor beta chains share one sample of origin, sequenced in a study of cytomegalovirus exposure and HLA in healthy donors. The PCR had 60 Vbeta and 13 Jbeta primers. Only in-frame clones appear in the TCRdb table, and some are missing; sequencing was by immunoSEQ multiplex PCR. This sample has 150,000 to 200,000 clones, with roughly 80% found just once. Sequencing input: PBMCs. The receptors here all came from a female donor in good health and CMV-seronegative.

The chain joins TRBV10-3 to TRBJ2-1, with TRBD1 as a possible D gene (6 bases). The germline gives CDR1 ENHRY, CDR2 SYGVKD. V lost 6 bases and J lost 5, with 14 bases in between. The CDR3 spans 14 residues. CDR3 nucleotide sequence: TGTGCCATCAGCAGAACAGGGCTCGACAATGAGCAGTTCTTC. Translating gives CAISRTGLDNEQFF.

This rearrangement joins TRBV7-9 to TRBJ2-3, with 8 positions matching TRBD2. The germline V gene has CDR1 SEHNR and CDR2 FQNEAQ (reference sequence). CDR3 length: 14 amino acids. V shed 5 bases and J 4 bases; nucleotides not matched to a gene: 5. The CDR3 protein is CASSPGLASDTQYF. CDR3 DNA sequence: TGTGCCAGCAGCCCCGGACTAGCCTCAGATACGCAGTATTTT.

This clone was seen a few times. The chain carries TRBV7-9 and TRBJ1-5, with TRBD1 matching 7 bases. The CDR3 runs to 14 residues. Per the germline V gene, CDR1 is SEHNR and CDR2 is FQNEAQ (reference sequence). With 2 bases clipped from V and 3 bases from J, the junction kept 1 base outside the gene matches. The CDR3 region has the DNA TGTGCCAGCAGCTTACAGGGGGACAATCAGCCCCAGCATTTT. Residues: CASSLQGDNQPQHF.

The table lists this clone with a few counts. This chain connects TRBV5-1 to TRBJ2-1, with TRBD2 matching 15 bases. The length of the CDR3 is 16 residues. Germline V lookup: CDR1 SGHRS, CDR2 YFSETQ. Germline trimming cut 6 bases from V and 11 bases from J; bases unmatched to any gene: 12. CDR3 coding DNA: TGCGCCAGCAACGCCGGGACTAGCGGGGGGACGACAAAGCAGTTCTTC. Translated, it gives CASNAGTSGGTTKQFF.

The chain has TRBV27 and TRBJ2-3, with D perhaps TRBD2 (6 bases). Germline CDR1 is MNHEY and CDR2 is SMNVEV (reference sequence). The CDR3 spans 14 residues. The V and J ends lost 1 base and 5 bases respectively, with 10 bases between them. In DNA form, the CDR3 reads TGTGCCAGCAGTTTATACGGGGGTGGAGATACGCAGTATTTT. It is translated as CASSLYGGGDTQYF.

The chain's CDR3 is CSVRLAGANLQETQYF. As DNA, the CDR3 is TGCAGCGTCCGACTAGCGGGGGCGAACCTCCAAGAGACCCAGTACTTC. The chain employs TRBV29-1 and TRBJ2-5, with 12 bases lining up with TRBD2. V shed 6 bases and J 1 base; nucleotides not matched to a gene: 9. The CDR3 extends over 16 amino acids. The germline CDR1 and CDR2 sequences are SQVTM and ANQGSEA.

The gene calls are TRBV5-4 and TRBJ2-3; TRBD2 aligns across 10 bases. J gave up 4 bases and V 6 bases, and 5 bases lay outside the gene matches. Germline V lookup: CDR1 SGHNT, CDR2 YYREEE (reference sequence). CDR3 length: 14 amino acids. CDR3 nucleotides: TGTGCCAGCACCTCTAGCGGGAGTTCAGATACGCAGTATTTT. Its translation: CASTSSGSSDTQYF.

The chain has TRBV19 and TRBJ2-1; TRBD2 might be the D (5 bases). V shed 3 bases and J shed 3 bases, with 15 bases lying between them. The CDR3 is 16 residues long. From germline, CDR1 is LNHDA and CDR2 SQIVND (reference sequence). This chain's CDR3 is CASSMSPRGSYNEQFF. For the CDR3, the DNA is TGTGCCAGTAGTATGTCCCCACGGGGAAGCTACAATGAGCAGTTCTTC.

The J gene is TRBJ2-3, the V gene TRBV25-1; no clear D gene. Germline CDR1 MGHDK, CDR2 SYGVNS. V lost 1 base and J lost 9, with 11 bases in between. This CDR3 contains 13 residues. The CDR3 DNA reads TGTGCCAGCAGTGAATTGGTTTCGCGGACGCAGTATTTT. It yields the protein CASSELVSRTQYF. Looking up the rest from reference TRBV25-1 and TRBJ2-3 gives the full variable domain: EADIYQTPRYLVIGTGKKITLECSQTMGHDKMYWYQQDPGMELHLIHYSYGVNSTEKGDLSSESTVSRIRTEHFPLTLESARPSHTSQYLCASSELVSRTQYFGPGTRLTVL.

The CDR3 coding sequence is TGTGCCAGCAGTTACTTATCGGACAGGGGGCCGCTCGAGCAGTACTTC. It translates to CASSYLSDRGPLEQYF. This chain connects TRBV6-5 to TRBJ2-7; TRBD1 matches at 11 bases. The junction had 8 bases not matched to a gene; V was cut back by 1 base and J by 6 bases. The CDR3 consists of 16 residues. CDR1 and CDR2 (germline): MNHEY, SVGAGI.

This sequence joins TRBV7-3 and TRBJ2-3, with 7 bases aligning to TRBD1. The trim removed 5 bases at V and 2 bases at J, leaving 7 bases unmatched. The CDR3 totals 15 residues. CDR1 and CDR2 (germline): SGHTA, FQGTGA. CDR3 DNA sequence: TGTGCCAGCAGCCCCGAGGGACAGAACACAGATACGCAGTATTTT. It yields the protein CASSPEGQNTDTQYF.

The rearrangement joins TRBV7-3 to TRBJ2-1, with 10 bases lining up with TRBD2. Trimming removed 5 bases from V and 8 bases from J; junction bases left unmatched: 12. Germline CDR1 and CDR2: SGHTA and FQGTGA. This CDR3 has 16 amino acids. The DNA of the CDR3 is TGTGCCAGCAGCCGTTCTGGGCCTAGCGGGAGCTATGAGCAGTTCTTC. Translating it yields CASSRSGPSGSYEQFF.

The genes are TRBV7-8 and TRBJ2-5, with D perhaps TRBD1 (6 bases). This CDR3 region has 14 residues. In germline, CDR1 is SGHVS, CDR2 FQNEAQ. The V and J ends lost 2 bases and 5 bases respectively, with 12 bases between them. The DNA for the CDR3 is TGTGCCAGCAGCTTATACAGGGCCAAGGAGACCCAGTACTTC. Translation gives CASSLYRAKETQYF.

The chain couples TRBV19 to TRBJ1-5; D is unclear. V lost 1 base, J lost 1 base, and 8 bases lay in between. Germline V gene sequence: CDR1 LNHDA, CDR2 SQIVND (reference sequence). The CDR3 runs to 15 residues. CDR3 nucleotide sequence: TGTGCCAGTAGTATAGTTAAGAGGAGCAATCAGCCCCAGCATTTT. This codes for CASSIVKRSNQPQHF.

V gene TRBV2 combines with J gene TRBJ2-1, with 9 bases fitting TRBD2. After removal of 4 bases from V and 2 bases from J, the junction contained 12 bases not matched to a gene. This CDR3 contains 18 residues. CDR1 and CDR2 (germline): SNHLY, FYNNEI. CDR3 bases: TGTGCCAGCAGTGTCCTACCGCTAGCGGGGATTGCCTACAATGAGCAGTTCTTC. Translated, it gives CASSVLPLAGIAYNEQFF.